This record looks at one TCR beta chain sequence and its context. The sample is drawn from a study of blood T cell repertoires in COVID-19. Across the whole study: Researchers got acute and convalescent COVID-19 samples from the United States, Italy and Spain. Sources were T cells, B-cell-depleted T cells, or PBMCs; the material itself was cDNA or gDNA.

CDR1 and CDR2 from the germline V gene are MNHEY and SVGEGT. There are 16 residues in the CDR3. V was pared by 2 bases and J by 4 bases, with 16 bases between. As processed by the authors: Quantification of nucleated cells was approximated via reference gene primer amplification. Repertoires were generated with immunoSEQ multiplex PCR, while TCRdb's copy carries only in-frame clones and drops some. V, J and clone size derive from that table, while D and trimming were established from the DNA sequence. The sample includes around 220,000 clones, approximately 87% of them seen just once. The chain uses TRBV6-2 or TRBV6-3 and TRBJ2-3; tentatively, D is TRBD1 (5 bases). Input material: peripheral blood. This receptor was identified in a woman between 50 and 59 years old with acute or convalescent COVID-19. CDR3 in DNA: TGTGCCAGCAGTTACGAACTGGGCAGGGTGGCAGATACGCAGTATTTT. Its protein product is CASSYELGRVADTQYF.